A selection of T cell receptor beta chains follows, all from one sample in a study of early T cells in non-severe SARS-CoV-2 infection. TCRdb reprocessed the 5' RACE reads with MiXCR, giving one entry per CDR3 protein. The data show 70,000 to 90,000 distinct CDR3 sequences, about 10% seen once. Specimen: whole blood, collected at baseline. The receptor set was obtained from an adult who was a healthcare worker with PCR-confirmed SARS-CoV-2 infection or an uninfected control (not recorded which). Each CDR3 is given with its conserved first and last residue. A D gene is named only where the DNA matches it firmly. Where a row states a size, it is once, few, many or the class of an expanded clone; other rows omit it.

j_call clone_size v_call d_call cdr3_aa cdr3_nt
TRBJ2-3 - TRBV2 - CASSERGRIFTVTQYF TGTGCCAGCAGTGAGCGGGGGCGTATTTTTACCGTTACGCAGTATTTT
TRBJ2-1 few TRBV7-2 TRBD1 CASSLAPGQYNEQFF TGTGCCAGCAGCTTAGCCCCGGGACAGTACAATGAGCAGTTCTTC
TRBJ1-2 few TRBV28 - CASSLIGGYGYTF TGTGCCAGCAGTTTAATAGGCGGCTATGGCTACACCTTC
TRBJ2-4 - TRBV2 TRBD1 CASSEMGQRLAKNIQYF TGTGCCAGCAGTGAGATGGGACAGAGACTAGCCAAAAACATTCAGTACTTC
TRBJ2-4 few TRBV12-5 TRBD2 CASALGLAEKNIQYF TGTGCTAGTGCCCTGGGACTAGCGGAGAAAAACATTCAGTACTTC
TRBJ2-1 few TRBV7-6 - CASSLESYSYNEQFF TGTGCCAGCAGCTTGGAATCTTACTCCTACAATGAGCAGTTCTTC
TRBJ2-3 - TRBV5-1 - CASSLRSGGVDTQYF TGCGCCAGCAGCTTGAGGAGTGGTGGCGTAGATACGCAGTATTTT
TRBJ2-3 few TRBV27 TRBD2 CASSFLAGDGTDTQYF TGTGCCAGCAGTTTCCTTGCGGGAGATGGCACAGATACGCAGTATTTT
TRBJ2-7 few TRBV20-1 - CSARKENSDEQYF TGCAGTGCTAGAAAAGAAAATAGCGACGAGCAGTACTTC
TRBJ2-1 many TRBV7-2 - CASSLRARNNEQFF TGTGCCAGCAGCTTAAGGGCCAGAAACAATGAGCAGTTCTTC
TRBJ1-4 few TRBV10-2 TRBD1 CASQGRGRGFGEKLFF TGCGCCAGCCAGGGGAGGGGGCGAGGTTTTGGAGAAAAACTGTTTTTT
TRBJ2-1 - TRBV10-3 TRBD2 CAISERGGNEQFF TGTGCCATCAGTGAACGGGGGGGAAATGAGCAGTTCTTC
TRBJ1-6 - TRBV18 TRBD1 CASSPGQGPPLHF TGTGCCAGCTCACCGGGACAGGGGCCACCCCTCCACTTT
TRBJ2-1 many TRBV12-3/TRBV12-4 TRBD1 CASSLVPSGQGNNEQFF TGTGCCAGCAGTTTAGTCCCGTCGGGACAGGGTAATAATGAGCAGTTCTTC
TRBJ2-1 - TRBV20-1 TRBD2 CSASRAGANEQFF TGCAGTGCTAGCAGAGCGGGAGCCAATGAGCAGTTCTTC
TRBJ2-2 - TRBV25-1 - CASNAGPTGELFF TGTGCCAGCAACGCCGGTCCCACCGGGGAGCTGTTTTTT
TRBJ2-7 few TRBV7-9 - CASSPGPTYEQYF TGTGCCAGCAGCCCCGGGCCAACCTACGAGCAGTACTTC
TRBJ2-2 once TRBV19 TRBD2 CASSIAGGTTGELFF TGTGCCAGTAGTATAGCGGGAGGGACTACCGGGGAGCTGTTTTTT
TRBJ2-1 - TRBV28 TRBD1 CASGQGVDEQFF TGTGCCAGCGGGCAGGGGGTGGATGAGCAGTTCTTC
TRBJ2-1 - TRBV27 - CAVLGSYNEQFF TGTGCCGTGCTTGGCTCCTACAATGAGCAGTTCTTC
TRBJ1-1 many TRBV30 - CAWRVTVNTEAFF TGTGCCTGGAGGGTGACAGTGAACACTGAAGCTTTCTTT
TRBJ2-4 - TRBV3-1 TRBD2 CASSHSGTRAHIQYF TGTGCCAGCAGCCATAGCGGGACGAGGGCTCACATTCAGTACTTC
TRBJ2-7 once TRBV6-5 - CASSPGHQASYEQYF TGTGCCAGCAGCCCCGGACACCAGGCTTCCTACGAGCAGTACTTC
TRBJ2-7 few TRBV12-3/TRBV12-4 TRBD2 CASSPPTASGSEQYF TGTGCCAGCAGCCCCCCGACGGCTAGCGGGTCGGAGCAGTACTTC
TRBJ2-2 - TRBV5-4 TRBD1 CASSLGAGGIWELFF TGTGCCAGCAGCTTGGGCGCAGGGGGAATCTGGGAGCTGTTTTTT
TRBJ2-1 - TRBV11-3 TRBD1 CASSSGTGSNEQFF TGTGCCAGCAGCTCAGGGACAGGGAGCAATGAGCAGTTCTTC
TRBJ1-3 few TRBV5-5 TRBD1 CASSPTGVLSGNTIYF TGTGCCAGCAGCCCAACAGGGGTTCTCTCTGGAAACACCATATATTTT
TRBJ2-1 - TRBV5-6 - CASSLGENRANEQFF TGTGCCAGCAGCTTGGGGGAGAATAGGGCCAATGAGCAGTTCTTC